This T cell receptor beta chain was sequenced during a study of CD8+CD57+ T cells in acquired aplastic anemia. Study-wide results and limits: Statistical testing detected no significant gap in CD8+ Simpson's diversity between patients and controls. Both patients and controls carried the same twenty-nine CD8+ CDR3 sequences.

The CDR3 has 12 amino acids. Per the germline V gene, CDR1 is LNHDA and CDR2 is SQIVND (reference sequence). The V end lost 5 bases, the J end lost 2 bases, and 5 bases lay between the germline ends. Profiling that covered TCR beta VDJ and CDR3 relied on genomic DNA as its template. TCRdb called the reads again in MiXCR, with one record for every CDR3 protein. Seen here are about 200,000 distinct CDR3 sequences, more than 55% observed once, and the top ten hold roughly 61%. Note on this clonotype: Its antigen is currently unknown.

CD8+CD57+ cell expansion, shown by flow cytometry, had occurred in the patients selected for sequencing. Each patient carried a diagnosis of severe acquired aplastic anemia. The chain carries TRBV19 and TRBJ2-3; no clear D gene. Sequencing used sorted CD4+, CD8+, or CD8+CD57+ T cells (not recorded which) from PBMCs. This receptor was taken from a human donor with aplastic anemia. CDR3 protein: CASSHYTDTQYF. The CDR3 DNA is TGTGCCAGTAGTCATTACACAGATACGCAGTATTTT.